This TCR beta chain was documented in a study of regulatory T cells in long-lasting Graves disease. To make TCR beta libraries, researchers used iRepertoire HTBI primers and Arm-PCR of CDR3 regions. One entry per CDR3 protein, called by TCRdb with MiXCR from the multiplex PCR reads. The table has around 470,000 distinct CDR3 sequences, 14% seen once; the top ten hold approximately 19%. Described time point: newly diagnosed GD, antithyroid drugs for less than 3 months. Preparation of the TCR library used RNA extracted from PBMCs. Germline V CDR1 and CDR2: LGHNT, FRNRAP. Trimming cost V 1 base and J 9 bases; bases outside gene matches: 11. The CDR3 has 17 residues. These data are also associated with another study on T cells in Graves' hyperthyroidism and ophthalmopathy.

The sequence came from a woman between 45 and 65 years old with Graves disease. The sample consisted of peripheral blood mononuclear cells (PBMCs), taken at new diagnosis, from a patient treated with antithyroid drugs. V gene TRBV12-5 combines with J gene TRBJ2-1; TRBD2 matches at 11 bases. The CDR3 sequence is CASGLEGLTSGSLEQFF. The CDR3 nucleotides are TGTGCTAGTGGTTTGGAGGGACTTACTAGCGGGAGCCTTGAGCAGTTCTTC.